This T cell receptor (beta chain) was retrieved from a study of preoperative IRX-2 immunotherapy in early breast cancer (dated by TCRdb to the late 2010s). Libraries were made using the immunoSEQ multiplex PCR assay. What TCRdb holds here is the immuneACCESS table cut down to in-frame rearrangements. Part of the clones is not present; checked against another copy, under half of the missing clones reflect an unresolved V gene, and the others are unexplained. The table for this sample lists about 32,000 clones; around four fifths of them were counted only once. The ten largest account for roughly 2.5% of the sample. Interpreted using the paper, the treatment or condition label stands for: preoperative locoregional IRX-2 cytokine immunotherapy. The samples were obtained from a phase Ib study that tested preoperative, locoregional IRX-2 cytokine immunotherapy designed to prime immune responses. Donors were patients with early-stage breast cancer who received IRX-2 before surgery.

As concerns this clone: No cognate antigen has been identified for it. Base qualities are missing; no much larger clone stands one base away.

Taken from cysteine to phenylalanine, the CDR3 has 15 residues. The read is trimmed to its CDR3 DNA, 45 bases read in frame from base 1. CDR1 and CDR2 are drawn from the germline V gene: MGHDK, SYGVNS. The V end gives up 1 base and the J end 7 bases, leaving 7 bases in the junction not matched to a gene. This TCR was sampled from a human donor with breast cancer. This sample comprised lymph node tissue, obtained from a patient treated with IRX-2 immunotherapy. The sequence is built from TRBV25-1 and TRBJ2-1, with 7 bases matching TRBD2. The DNA reads TGTGCCAGCAGTGAATTTGCGGGAGTTGGGAATGAGCAGTTCTTC. Its protein is CASSEFAGVGNEQFF.